This T cell receptor (beta chain) comes out of a study of shared clonotypes between healthy human individuals. Data came from immunoSEQ multiplex PCR; TCRdb stores just in-frame clones and leaves some out. The table has around 700,000 clones, around 72% seen once. The CDR3 is 15 residues long. Germline V gene lookup returns CDR1 SGHTA and CDR2 FQGNSA. V gave up 2 bases and J gave up 4 bases; unmatched junction bases: 8. This TCR derives from a woman aged 25 to 39 in good health. What was sequenced was memory CD4+ T cells sorted from blood. The subset here: CD45RA-negative fraction. This chain uses TRBV7-2 with TRBJ2-7, with 7 bases identical to TRBD1. This CDR3 reads CASSLSNRGSYEQYF. The CDR3 coding sequence is TGTGCCAGCAGCTTAAGTAACAGGGGCTCTTACGAGCAGTACTTC.